This TCR beta chain was found in a study of blood T cell repertoires in COVID-19. Measured with immunoSEQ multiplex PCR; TCRdb has only the in-frame clones, and not every one. This repertoire shows just over 300,000 clones, 80% to 90% found once; its top ten account for 8.5% to 10%. The V gene lost 0 bases and the J gene lost 9 bases, with 10 bases spanning the gap. CDR1 is SGHRS and CDR2 is YFSETQ in the germline V gene. This CDR3 contains 12 residues. V and J are TRBV5-1 and TRBJ2-7, with D maybe TRBD1 (5 bases). Sequencing input: PBMCs or T cells enriched from blood (not recorded which). The clonotype was recovered from a woman between 18 and 29 years old who had recovered from COVID-19. The CDR3 sequence: CASSLEQGAQYF. The CDR3 bases are TGCGCCAGCAGCTTGGAGCAGGGCGCGCAGTACTTC.